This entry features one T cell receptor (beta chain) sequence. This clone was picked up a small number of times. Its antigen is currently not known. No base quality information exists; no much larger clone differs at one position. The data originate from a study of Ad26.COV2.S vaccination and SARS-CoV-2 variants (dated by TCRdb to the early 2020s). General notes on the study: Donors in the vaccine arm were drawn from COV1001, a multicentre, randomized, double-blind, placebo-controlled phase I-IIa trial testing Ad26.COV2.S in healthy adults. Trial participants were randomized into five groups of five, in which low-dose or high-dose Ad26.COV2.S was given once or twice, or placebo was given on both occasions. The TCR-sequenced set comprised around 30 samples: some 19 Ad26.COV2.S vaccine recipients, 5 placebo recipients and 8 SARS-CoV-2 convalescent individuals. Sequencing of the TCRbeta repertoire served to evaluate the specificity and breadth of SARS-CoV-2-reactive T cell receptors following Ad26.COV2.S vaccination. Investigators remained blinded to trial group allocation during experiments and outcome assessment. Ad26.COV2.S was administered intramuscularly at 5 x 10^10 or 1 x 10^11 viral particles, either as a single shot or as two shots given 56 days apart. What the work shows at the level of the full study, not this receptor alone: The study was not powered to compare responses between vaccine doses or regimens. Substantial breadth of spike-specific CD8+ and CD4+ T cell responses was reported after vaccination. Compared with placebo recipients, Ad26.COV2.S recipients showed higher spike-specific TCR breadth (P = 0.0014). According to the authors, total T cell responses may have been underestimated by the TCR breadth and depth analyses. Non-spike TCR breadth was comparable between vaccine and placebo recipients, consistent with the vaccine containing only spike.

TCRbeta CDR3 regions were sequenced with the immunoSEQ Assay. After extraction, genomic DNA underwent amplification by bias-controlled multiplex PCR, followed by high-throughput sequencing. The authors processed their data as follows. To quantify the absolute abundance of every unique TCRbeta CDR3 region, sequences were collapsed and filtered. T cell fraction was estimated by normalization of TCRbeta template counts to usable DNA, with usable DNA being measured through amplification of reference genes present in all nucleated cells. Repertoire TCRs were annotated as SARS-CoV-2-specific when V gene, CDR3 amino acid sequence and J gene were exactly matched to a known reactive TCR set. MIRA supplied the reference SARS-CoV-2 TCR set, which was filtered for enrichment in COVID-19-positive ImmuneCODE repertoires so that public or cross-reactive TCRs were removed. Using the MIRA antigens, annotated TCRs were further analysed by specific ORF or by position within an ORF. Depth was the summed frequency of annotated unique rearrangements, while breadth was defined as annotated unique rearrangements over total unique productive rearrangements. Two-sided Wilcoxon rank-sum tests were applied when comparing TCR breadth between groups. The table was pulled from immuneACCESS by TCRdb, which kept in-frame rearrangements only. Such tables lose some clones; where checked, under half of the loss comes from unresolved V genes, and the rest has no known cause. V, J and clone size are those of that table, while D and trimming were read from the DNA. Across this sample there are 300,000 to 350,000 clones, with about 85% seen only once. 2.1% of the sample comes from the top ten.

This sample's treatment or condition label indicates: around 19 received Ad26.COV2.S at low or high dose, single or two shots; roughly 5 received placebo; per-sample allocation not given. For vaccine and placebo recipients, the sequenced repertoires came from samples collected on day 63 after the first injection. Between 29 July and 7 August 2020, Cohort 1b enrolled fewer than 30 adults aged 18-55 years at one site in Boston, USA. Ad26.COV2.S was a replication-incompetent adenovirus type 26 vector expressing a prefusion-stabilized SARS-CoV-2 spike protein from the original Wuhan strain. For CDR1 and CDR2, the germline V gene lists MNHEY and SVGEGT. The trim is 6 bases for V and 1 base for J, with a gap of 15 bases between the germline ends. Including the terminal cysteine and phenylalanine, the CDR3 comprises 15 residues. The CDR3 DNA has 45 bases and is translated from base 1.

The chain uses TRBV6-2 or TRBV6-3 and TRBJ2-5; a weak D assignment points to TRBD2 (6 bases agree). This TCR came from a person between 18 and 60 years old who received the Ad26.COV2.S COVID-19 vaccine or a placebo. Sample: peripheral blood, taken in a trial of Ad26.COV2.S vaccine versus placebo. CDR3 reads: CASSSPGDIQETQYF. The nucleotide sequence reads TGTGCCAGCAGCTCTCCGGGGGATATCCAAGAGACCCAGTACTTC.